The TCR beta chain described here comes from a study of T cell responses to AZD1222 COVID-19 vaccine (dated by TCRdb to the early 2020s). For the wider study: TCR sequencing was performed for more than 230 trial participants, of whom approximately 200 were given two doses of AZD1222 and around 26 were given two doses of MenACWY control vaccine. Trial participants were enrolled into age subgroups of 18-55, 56-69 and 70-plus years, which contained approximately 150, 28 and 58 TCR-sequenced participants, respectively. The study at large found these results: Reportedly, almost half of the unique spike-specific TCRs recognized epitopes lying outside the regions that are mutated in the B.1.351 and B.1.1.7 variants. CD4 TCRs associated with the vaccine covered the entire spike protein, and the dominant responses were in regions 160-218 and 743-854. Because no samples from the day 14 peak response were available, repertoires could be characterized only after the peak T cell response. After two AZD1222 doses, spike-specific TCR breadth and depth were significantly higher than at day 0 and than in MenACWY recipients. Participants were mostly white British, with more females than males. The authors suggested clonal diversity may have been underestimated. Conclusions about previously exposed vaccinees are limited, since just 6 or 7 AZD1222 recipients were seropositive for SARS-CoV-2 at baseline. The 56-69-year group was small, and its depth increase did not reach significance, likely because of low power.

The CDR3 regions of human TCRbeta chains were subjected to immunosequencing. Processing in the source paper ran as follows. Repertoire TCRs were matched against a reference library of SARS-CoV-2-specific TCRs generated with the MIRA antigen-specificity platform. Breadth was defined as the fraction of unique TCRs that were SARS-CoV-2-associated, and depth was defined as the fraction of total T cells that were SARS-CoV-2-associated. Using the MIRA data, each spike-specific TCR was assigned both to the spike region to which the TCR was reactive and to a CD4 or CD8 class. Log10-transformed breadth and depth values were compared by one-way ANOVA with Sidak's multiple comparisons tests. TCRdb provides this immuneACCESS table in a form limited to in-frame rearrangements. Some clones are lacking; in checked studies, under half of them reflect an unresolved V gene, and why the rest are absent is not known. Clonal size and the V and J genes are those of that table, whereas D and trimming came from the DNA. In this sample the table shows over 150,000 clones, approximately 93% of which occur a single time. The ten largest account for roughly 0.99% of the sample.

The CDR1 and CDR2 encoded by the germline V gene are SGHDT and YYEEEE. The cysteine opens and the phenylalanine closes a CDR3 of 15 amino acids. The CDR3 DNA has 45 bases and is translated from base 1. V is reduced by 4 bases and J by 3 bases, leaving a spacing of 14 bases between them. Sample time point, as interpreted from the label and publication: about 28 days (+/-7) after the second vaccine dose. AZD1222 recipients with second doses at about 4 weeks or about 12 weeks were pooled, because spike-specific TCR depth and breadth did not differ between schedules. Samples from vaccinated people were obtained from the UK trials COV001 and COV002, which included a single-blind randomized controlled phase 2/3 trial of AZD1222 (ChAdOx1 nCoV-19) in healthy adults. Trial participant PBMC samples were collected at day 0 and day 28 after the second dose for TCRbeta chain sequencing. A remark on this clone: Its antigen target is currently unknown. No base-level quality is on record; no much larger clone is a single base apart.

The receptor chain draws on TRBV5-6 and TRBJ1-5; a tentative D call is TRBD1 (5 bases match). This TCR was recovered from an adult who received the AZD1222 COVID-19 vaccine. Sequenced here: peripheral blood, sampled 28 days after the second AZD1222 dose. Here is the DNA: TGTGCCAGCAGCCTTGACAGCACTTACAATCAGCCCCAGCATTTT. It translates as CASSLDSTYNQPQHF.